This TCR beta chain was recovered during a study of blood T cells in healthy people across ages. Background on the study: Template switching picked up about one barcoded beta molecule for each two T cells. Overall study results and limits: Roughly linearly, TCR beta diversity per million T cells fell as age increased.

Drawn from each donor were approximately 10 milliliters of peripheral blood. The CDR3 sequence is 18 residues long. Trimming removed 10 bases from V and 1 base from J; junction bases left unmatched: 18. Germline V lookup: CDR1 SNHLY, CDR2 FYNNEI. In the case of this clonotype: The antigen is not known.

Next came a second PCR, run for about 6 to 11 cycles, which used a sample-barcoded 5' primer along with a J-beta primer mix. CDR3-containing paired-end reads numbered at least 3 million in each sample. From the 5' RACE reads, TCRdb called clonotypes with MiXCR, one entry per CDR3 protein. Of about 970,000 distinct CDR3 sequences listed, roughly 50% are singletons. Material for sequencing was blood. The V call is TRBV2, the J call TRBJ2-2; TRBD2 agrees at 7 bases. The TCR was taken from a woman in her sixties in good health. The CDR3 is CATLVREERGWNTGELFF. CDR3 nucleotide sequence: TGTGCCACCTTAGTCCGGGAGGAGAGAGGTTGGAACACCGGGGAGCTGTTTTTT.